Listed below are T cell receptor beta chains from one sample, sequenced in a study of identical twins. TCRdb re-called the 5' RACE reads with MiXCR, one entry per CDR3 protein. The sample shows around 1.7 million distinct CDR3 sequences, around 29% of them seen only once. Sequenced: cord blood. Receptor source: a newborn girl in good health. The CDR3 runs from the conserved cysteine through the conserved F or W.

>TRBV5-1
CASSPAGGVYNEQFF
>TRBV21-1
CASSMGGRGNPYEQYF
>TRBV20-1
CSAGKQGRETQYF
>TRBV4-2
CASSFRGGYNEQFF
>TRBV6-6
CASSHPQGTYGYTF
>TRBV10-3
CAIAGRGLAGNYNEQFF
>TRBV2
CASSGQGGNSPLHF
>TRBV10-3
CAIRPGQSSYEQYF
>TRBV4-2
CASSQGIRQGDTEAFF
>TRBV3-1
CASSPRTGWDEKLFF
>TRBV14
CASSQDRVANEKLFF
>TRBV5-6
CASSPQDREQYF
>TRBV6-1
CASSELRGYYEQYF
>TRBV11-2
CASSPAGQGVYGYTF
>TRBV20-1
CSARDPRGANQPQHF
>TRBV6-5
CASSSDRGPYNEQFF
>TRBV20-1
CSARGRGVSTDTQYF
>TRBV12-3/TRBV12-4
CASRGTGNTGELFF
>TRBV4-1
CASSQALDRVSYNEQFF
>TRBV20-1
CSAGTSGRWTYNEQYF